One T cell receptor beta chain is described in this entry. Antigen specificity is unknown. These data belong to a study of blood T cells in healthy people across ages. Overall study: For every two T cells, template switching captured about one barcoded beta molecule.

Germline CDR1 is DFQATT and CDR2 is SNEGSKA (reference sequence). V lost 5 bases and J lost 13, with 21 bases in between. The CDR3 length is 13 residues. Then a second PCR, running roughly 6 to 12 cycles, was carried out with a sample-barcoded 5' primer and a J-beta primer mix. TCRdb passed the 5' RACE reads through MiXCR, listing each CDR3 protein once. The repertoire includes about 1.8 million distinct CDR3 sequences, around 48% of them detected once, and roughly 2% sits in the top ten. Regarding the study as a whole: Naive T cell percentage showed a strong correlation with TCR beta diversity.

No fewer than 5.5 micrograms of total RNA were isolated from every sample. The chain couples TRBV20-1 to TRBJ2-1, with D possibly being TRBD2 (6 bases). Specimen: blood. The source is a woman in her forties in good health. Here the CDR3 reads CSAALGLEGPQFF. The CDR3 DNA sequence: TGCAGTGCTGCCCTAGGACTGGAGGGCCCCCAGTTCTTC.